What follows is one T cell receptor beta chain and its context. Its antigen remains unknown. CDR3 size: 13 residues. CDR1 is SQVTM, CDR2 ANQGSEA, per germline. Trimming shortened V by 4 bases and J by 5 bases, and 14 bases separated the two germline ends. The sample is drawn from a study of blood T cells in healthy people across ages. Study-level results: Per million T cells, the diversity of TCR beta decreased roughly linearly as age advanced.

Primers used in a second PCR of about 6 to 12 cycles were a sample-barcoded 5' primer and a J-beta primer mix. Using its own MiXCR run on the 5' RACE reads, TCRdb lists one record per CDR3 protein. The profile covers over a million distinct CDR3 sequences, with 35% to 45% appearing a single time and under 5% taken by the ten largest. This clonotype was obtained from a woman younger than 30 in good health. This chain joins TRBV29-1 and TRBJ1-1; D gene ambiguous. The sequencing input was blood. The CDR3 region is CSVGRPAGTEAFF. DNA for the CDR3: TGCAGCGTTGGTCGGCCTGCGGGAACTGAAGCTTTCTTT.